The next 5 T cell receptor beta chains were all read from a single sample in a study of cytomegalovirus exposure and HLA in healthy donors. The study ran its PCR with 60 Vbeta and 13 Jbeta primers. This table comes from immunoSEQ multiplex PCR, and its TCRdb copy is limited to in-frame clones, with some not included. The sample contains approximately 150,000 clones, around nine tenths of which appear only once. Sequenced material: PBMCs. The receptors here all came from a woman in her thirties in good health and CMV-seronegative.

For the CDR3, the DNA is TGTGCCAGCCCCCCCCTATCCGGGACTAGTGAGCACGAGCAGTACTTC. Amino acids: CASPPLSGTSEHEQYF. This chain uses TRBV27 with TRBJ2-7, with 8 bases aligning to TRBD2. After removal of 8 bases from V and 5 bases from J, the junction contained 17 bases not matched to a gene. This CDR3 is 16 amino acids long. The V gene's germline CDR1 is MNHEY and CDR2 SMNVEV (reference sequence).

This chain joins TRBV19 and TRBJ1-5, with 9 nucleotides matching TRBD1. Trimming at V came to 3 bases and at J to 0 bases, leaving 9 bases not matched to a gene. This CDR3 has 18 amino acids. Germline V gene sequence: CDR1 LNHDA, CDR2 SQIVND (reference sequence). CDR3 sequence reads: CASSIRDRVRNSNQPQHF. CDR3 sequence (DNA): TGTGCCAGTAGTATCCGGGACAGGGTGCGCAATAGCAATCAGCCCCAGCATTTT. Full variable domain (rest looked up from reference TRBV19 and TRBJ1-5): DGGITQSPKYLFRKEGQNVTLSCEQNLNHDAMYWYRQDPGQGLRLIYYSQIVNDFQKGDIAEGYSVSREKKESFPLTVTSAQKNPTAFYLCASSIRDRVRNSNQPQHFGDGTRLSIL.

For this clone: The junction does not match germline at one end; this may be a read error. The chain carries TRBV15 and TRBJ1-5, with D maybe TRBD1 (5 bases). Per the germline V gene, CDR1 is LNHNV and CDR2 is YYDKDF (reference sequence). This CDR3 comprises 15 residues. The CDR3 nucleotides are TGTGCCACCAGCCGAGACAGTTCTCGCAATCAGCCCCAGCATTTT. Protein sequence: CATSRDSSRNQPQHF.

The V call is TRBV7-7, the J call TRBJ2-1; 9 bases fit TRBD2. With V trimmed by 5 bases and J by 6 bases, 2 bases remained unmatched. Germline V CDR1 and CDR2: SSHAT, FNYEAQ (reference sequence). This CDR3 is built from 13 residues. The CDR3 bases are TGTGCCAGCAGCAGTAGCGGGGGCAATGAGCAGTTCTTC. As protein: CASSSSGGNEQFF.

This chain links TRBV6-5 with TRBJ1-1; TRBD1 aligns across 7 bases. Germline lookup yields CDR1 MNHEY and CDR2 SVGAGI. The V gene end was trimmed by 0 bases and the J gene end by 4 bases; junction bases not matched to a gene: 5. This CDR3 is 15 amino acids long. The CDR3 protein is CASSYSRQGGTEAFF. The CDR3 bases are TGTGCCAGCAGTTACTCTAGACAGGGCGGCACTGAAGCTTTCTTT.